Given below is one T cell receptor beta chain in context. This sample is part of a study of blood T cell repertoires in COVID-19. Study-level background: Both acute and convalescent COVID-19 samples were obtained from the United States, Italy and Spain.

Generated by immunoSEQ multiplex PCR, the TCRdb table keeps only in-frame clones and is missing some. The sample includes about 38,000 clones, around four fifths of them seen just once. This CDR3 region has 14 residues. V gave up 0 bases and J gave up 6 bases, with 11 bases separating them. The specimen sequenced was peripheral blood. The sequence was obtained from a man between 50 and 59 years old with active COVID-19. The V call is TRBV23-1, the J call TRBJ1-2; D perhaps matches TRBD1 (6 bases). TRBV23-1 is assigned to the ORF class and has an uncertain function. The CDR3 bases are TGCGCCAGCAGTCAATCGCACAGGGATCATGGCTACACCTTC. Amino acids: CASSQSHRDHGYTF.